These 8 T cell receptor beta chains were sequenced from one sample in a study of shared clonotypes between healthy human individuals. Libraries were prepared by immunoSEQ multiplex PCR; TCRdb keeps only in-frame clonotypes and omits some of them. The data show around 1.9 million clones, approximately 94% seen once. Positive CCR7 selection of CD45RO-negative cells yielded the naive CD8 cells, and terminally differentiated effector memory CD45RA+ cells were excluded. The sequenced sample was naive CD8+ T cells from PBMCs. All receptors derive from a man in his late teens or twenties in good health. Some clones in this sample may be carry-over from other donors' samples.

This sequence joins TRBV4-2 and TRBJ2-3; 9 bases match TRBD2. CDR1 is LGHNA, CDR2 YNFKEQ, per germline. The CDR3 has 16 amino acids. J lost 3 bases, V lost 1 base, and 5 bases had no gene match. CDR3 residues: CASSQGLAVGTDTQYF. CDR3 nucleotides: TGTGCCAGCAGCCAAGGACTAGCGGTCGGTACAGATACGCAGTATTTT.

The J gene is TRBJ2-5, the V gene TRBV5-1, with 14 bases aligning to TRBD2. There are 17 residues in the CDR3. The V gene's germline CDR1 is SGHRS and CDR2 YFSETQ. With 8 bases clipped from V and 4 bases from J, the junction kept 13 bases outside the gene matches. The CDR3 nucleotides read TGCGCCAGTAAATCCGGGACTAGCGGGAGAGTGGGAGAGACCCAGTACTTC. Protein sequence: CASKSGTSGRVGETQYF.

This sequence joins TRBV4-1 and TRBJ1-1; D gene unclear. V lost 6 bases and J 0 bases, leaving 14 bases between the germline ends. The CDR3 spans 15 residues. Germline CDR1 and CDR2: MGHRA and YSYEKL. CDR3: CASRGIGRMNTEAFF. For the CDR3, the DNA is TGCGCCAGCAGGGGGATTGGACGCATGAACACTGAAGCTTTCTTT.

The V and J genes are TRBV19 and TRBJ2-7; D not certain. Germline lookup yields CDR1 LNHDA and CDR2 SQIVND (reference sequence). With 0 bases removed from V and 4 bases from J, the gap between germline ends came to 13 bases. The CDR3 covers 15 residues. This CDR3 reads CASSIDVASAYEQYF. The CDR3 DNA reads TGTGCCAGTAGTATAGACGTTGCCAGCGCATACGAGCAGTACTTC.

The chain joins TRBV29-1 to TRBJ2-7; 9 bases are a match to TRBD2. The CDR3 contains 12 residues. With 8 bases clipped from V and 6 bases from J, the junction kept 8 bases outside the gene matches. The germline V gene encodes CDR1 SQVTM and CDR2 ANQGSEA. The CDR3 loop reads CSSQAGGSEQYF. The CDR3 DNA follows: TGCAGCTCTCAAGCGGGAGGCAGCGAGCAGTACTTC.

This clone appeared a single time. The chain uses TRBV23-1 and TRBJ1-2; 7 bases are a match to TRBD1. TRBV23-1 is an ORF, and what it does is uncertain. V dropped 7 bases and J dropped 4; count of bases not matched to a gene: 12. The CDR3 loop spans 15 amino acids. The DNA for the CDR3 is TGCGCCAGCAACCTTTTACACAGGGGCTCCTATGGCTACACCTTC. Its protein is CASNLLHRGSYGYTF.

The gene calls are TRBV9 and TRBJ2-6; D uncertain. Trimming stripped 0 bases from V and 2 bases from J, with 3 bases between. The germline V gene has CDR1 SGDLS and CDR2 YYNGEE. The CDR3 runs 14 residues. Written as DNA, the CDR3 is TGTGCCAGCAGCGTAGAAACTGGGGCCAACGTCCTGACTTTC. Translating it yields CASSVETGANVLTF.

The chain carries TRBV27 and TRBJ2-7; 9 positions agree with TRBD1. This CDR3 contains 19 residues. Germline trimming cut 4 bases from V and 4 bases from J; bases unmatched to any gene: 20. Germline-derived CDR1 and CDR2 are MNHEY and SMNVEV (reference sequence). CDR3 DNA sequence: TGTGCCAGCAGTTCCATAGGGGTGAACAGGGGGCATCTTCCGTACGAGCAGTACTTC. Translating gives CASSSIGVNRGHLPYEQYF.